The 27 T cell receptor beta chains listed next were all sequenced from one sample in a study of T cell repertoires in cytomegalovirus infection. TCRdb processed the reads anew with MiXCR; each CDR3 protein has one entry. Altogether around 200,000 distinct CDR3 sequences are present, 17% being singletons, with the ten largest covering around 25%. Sequencing input: CD8+ T cells from PBMCs. These receptors were collected from a human donor in good health (CMV status not recorded). Some clones in this sample may be carry-over from other donors' samples.

This chain uses TRBV27 with TRBJ2-1; weak D call: TRBD2 (6 bases). In germline, CDR1 is MNHEY, CDR2 SMNVEV (reference sequence). Trimming removed 6 bases at V and 0 bases at J, with 12 bases between. This CDR3 has 15 amino acids. This chain's CDR3 is CASRKAGNSYNEQFF. In DNA, the CDR3 is TGTGCCAGCAGAAAGGCGGGGAACTCCTACAATGAGCAGTTCTTC.

This chain connects TRBV6-2 or TRBV6-3 to TRBJ2-7; D is undetermined. Germline lookup yields CDR1 MNHEY and CDR2 SVGEGT. CDR3 size: 15 residues. V lost 4 bases, J lost 0 bases, and 13 bases lay in between. CDR3 region: CASSSPVGFSYEQYF. The CDR3 nucleotides are TGTGCCAGCAGTTCCCCCGTGGGGTTCTCCTACGAGCAGTACTTC.

This clonotype was picked up many times. The chain employs TRBV7-2 and TRBJ2-2; TRBD2 is a possible D gene (5 bases). Germline CDR1 reads SGHTA; CDR2 reads FQGNSA. The V gene lost 1 base and the J gene lost 7 bases, with 10 bases spanning the gap. The CDR3 covers 14 residues. The DNA for the CDR3 is TGTGCCAGCAGCTTAGGCCCGGGGTACGGGGAGCTGTTTTTT. Protein sequence: CASSLGPGYGELFF.

This clonotype showed up just a few times. The V and J genes are TRBV20-1 and TRBJ1-5; D unresolved. Per germline, CDR1 DFQATT and CDR2 SNEGSKA (reference sequence). Trimming cost V 3 bases and J 7 bases, with 13 bases left between them. The length of the CDR3 is 13 residues. The CDR3: CSASDGGMQPQHF. CDR3 DNA: TGCAGTGCTAGCGACGGCGGGATGCAGCCCCAGCATTTT.

The J gene is TRBJ2-1, the V gene TRBV4-2; 8 bases line up with TRBD2. Germline V CDR1 and CDR2: LGHNA, YNFKEQ. With 0 bases clipped from V and 9 bases from J, the junction kept 7 bases outside the gene matches. The CDR3 runs to 15 residues. CDR3 loop: CASSQEGGGPGEQFF. In DNA form, the CDR3 reads TGTGCCAGCAGCCAAGAGGGCGGGGGGCCCGGTGAGCAGTTCTTC.

This clonotype came up a few times. This chain links TRBV6-6 with TRBJ1-1; D call uncertain. Deletions cut 7 bases from V and 0 bases from J, with 15 bases between. This CDR3 contains 15 residues. Germline CDR1 and CDR2: MNHNY and SVGAGI (reference sequence). The CDR3 region is CASTNLDVVNTEAFF. The CDR3 DNA follows: TGTGCCAGCACCAACCTCGATGTGGTGAACACTGAAGCTTTCTTT.

Details on this clonotype: A much bigger clone sits one base away, suggesting this may be a read error. This sequence joins TRBV7-2 and TRBJ1-1; D possibly corresponds to TRBD1 (5 bases). There are 15 residues in the CDR3. CDR1 and CDR2 (germline): SGHTA, FQGNSA. V lost 1 base to trimming and J lost 0 bases, with 9 bases between them. CDR3 bases: TGTGCCAGCAGCTTAGGGGGGGGACTGAACACTGAAGCTTTCTTT. The encoded protein is CASSLGGGLNTEAFF.

The V and J genes are TRBV15 and TRBJ2-6, with 8 bases identical to TRBD1. The J segment lost 5 bases and the V segment lost 4 bases, leaving 13 bases of the junction unmatched. Germline V CDR1 and CDR2: LNHNV, YYDKDF (reference sequence). This CDR3 comprises 18 residues. CDR3 protein: CATSTMGTGPTRANVLTF. The CDR3 region has the DNA TGTGCCACCAGCACCATGGGGACAGGACCCACACGGGCCAACGTCCTGACTTTC.

The chain uses TRBV28 and TRBJ2-5; 10 bases map to TRBD1. V lost 5 bases, J lost 5 bases, and 11 bases stayed unmatched. Germline lookup yields CDR1 MDHEN and CDR2 SYDVKM. This CDR3 contains 16 residues. This chain's CDR3 is CASSTLGQGVRETQYF. The CDR3 nucleotides are TGTGCCAGCAGTACATTAGGACAGGGGGTAAGGGAGACCCAGTACTTC.

The V call is TRBV6-1, the J call TRBJ2-6; D uncertain. The ends were cut back, 2 bases at V and 2 bases at J, with 13 bases in the middle. Germline V CDR1 and CDR2: MNHNS, SASEGT. This CDR3 is built from 17 residues. CDR3 DNA: TGTGCCAGCAGTGAACGGGTTCCCACCCCTGGGGCCAACGTCCTGACTTTC. Residues: CASSERVPTPGANVLTF.

This clonotype was observed a few times. CDR3 sequence (DNA): TGTGCCAGCAGTGCCGATAGACAGGGCCTGTACAATGAGCAGTTCTTC. Translating it yields CASSADRQGLYNEQFF. This chain joins TRBV6-2 or TRBV6-3 and TRBJ2-1; TRBD1 agrees at 7 bases. Germline lookup yields CDR1 MNHEY and CDR2 SVGEGT. Losses at the gene ends were 5 bases for V and 4 bases for J; bases not matched to a gene: 11. This CDR3 spans 16 amino acids.

The chain carries TRBV11-2 and TRBJ1-3; perhaps TRBD1 as D (5 bases). Trimming shortened V by 5 bases and J by 2 bases, and 16 bases separated the two germline ends. CDR3 length: 16 amino acids. The germline V gene has CDR1 SGHAT and CDR2 FQNNGV. CDR3 sequence reads: CASSHGGGLTGNTIYF. The CDR3 DNA reads TGTGCCAGCAGCCACGGGGGTGGTCTTACTGGAAACACCATATATTTT.

This clonotype was counted a few times. The chain uses TRBV11-2 and TRBJ2-4, with a tentative D call TRBD1 (5 bases). Germline values: CDR1 SGHAT, CDR2 FQNNGV. Trimming left V 3 bases short and J 0 bases short, with 12 bases between. The CDR3 runs to 16 residues. The CDR3 is CASSFPQGLAKNIQYF. The CDR3 DNA follows: TGTGCCAGCAGCTTCCCTCAGGGTTTAGCCAAAAACATTCAGTACTTC.

The chain recombines TRBV12-5 with TRBJ1-6; D might be TRBD1 (6 bases). V dropped 1 base and J dropped 7 bases, with 8 bases sitting between them. The CDR3 runs to 14 residues. Germline CDR1 reads LGHNT; CDR2 reads FRNRAP. CDR3 sequence reads: CASGLGGLNSPLHF. In DNA form, the CDR3 reads TGTGCTAGTGGTTTGGGGGGGCTGAATTCACCCCTCCACTTT.

This clonotype was recorded a few times. The V gene is TRBV29-1, the J gene TRBJ1-2; D gene unclear. The CDR3 contains 12 residues. CDR1 is SQVTM, CDR2 ANQGSEA, per germline. V was trimmed by 6 bases and J by 8 bases, leaving 16 bases between them. DNA of the CDR3: TGCAGCGTGCCGGGTCGACTTACGGGCTACACCTTC. Its translation: CSVPGRLTGYTF.

In its sample, this clonotype was seen a few times. This rearrangement joins TRBV2 to TRBJ1-1, with a tentative D call TRBD1 (5 bases). In germline, CDR1 is SNHLY, CDR2 FYNNEI. The V end was cut by 4 bases, the J end by 5 bases, with 14 bases between. The CDR3 has 14 residues. The CDR3 sequence: CASSGGTVETEAFF. The CDR3 nucleotides read TGTGCCAGCAGTGGGGGGACCGTGGAGACTGAAGCTTTCTTT.

The sample holds many counts of this clonotype. The chain employs TRBV7-9 and TRBJ2-7; perhaps TRBD1 as D (5 bases). The CDR3 extends over 12 amino acids. Germline V gene data show CDR1 as SEHNR and CDR2 as FQNEAQ (reference sequence). Trimming removed 5 bases at V and 4 bases at J, with 9 bases between. The CDR3 loop is CASSRSGYEQYF. The DNA of the CDR3 is TGTGCCAGCAGCCGATCAGGGTACGAGCAGTACTTC.

The CDR3 reads CSARDRGAPDYGYTF. CDR3 DNA sequence: TGCAGTGCCAGGGACAGGGGCGCACCTGACTATGGCTACACCTTC. This rearrangement joins TRBV20-1 to TRBJ1-2; 10 bases agree with TRBD1. The germline V gene has CDR1 DFQATT and CDR2 SNEGSKA (reference sequence). This CDR3 comprises 15 residues. The junction had 10 bases not matched to a gene; V was cut back by 6 bases and J by 3 bases.

This clonotype was detected a few times. The chain is built from TRBV6-2 or TRBV6-3 and TRBJ2-7, with D unresolved. Germline CDR1 and CDR2: MNHEY and SVGEGT. Trimming stripped 2 bases from V and 2 bases from J, with 13 bases between. The CDR3 length is 15 residues. CDR3 sequence reads: CASSYSAGGAYEQYF. CDR3 DNA sequence: TGTGCCAGCAGTTACAGTGCAGGTGGGGCCTACGAGCAGTACTTC.

V gene TRBV7-2 combines with J gene TRBJ2-7; 11 bases agree with TRBD1. V lost 6 bases, J lost 4 bases, and 5 bases stayed unmatched. Germline assignment: CDR1 SGHTA and CDR2 FQGNSA. The CDR3 length is 14 residues. CDR3 loop: CASRPGQGEYEQYF. CDR3 in DNA: TGTGCCAGCAGACCGGGACAGGGGGAATACGAGCAGTACTTC.

V is TRBV12-3 or TRBV12-4 and J is TRBJ2-7; D possibly corresponds to TRBD2 (6 bases). Trimming removed 5 bases at V and 5 bases at J, with 16 bases between. CDR3 length equals 14 residues. The CDR3 sequence: CASSPTRGGNEQYF. The CDR3 DNA sequence: TGTGCCAGCAGTCCAACGCGTGGGGGGAACGAGCAGTACTTC.

The chain recombines TRBV6-1 with TRBJ2-1; D gene unclear. V shed 5 bases and J shed 5 bases, with 10 bases lying between them. CDR1 and CDR2 from the germline V gene are MNHNS and SASEGT. This CDR3 region has 13 residues. CDR3 region: CASSSWENNEQFF. Written as DNA, the CDR3 is TGTGCCAGCAGTTCCTGGGAAAACAATGAGCAGTTCTTC.

The table lists this clonotype with a few counts. V usage is TRBV19 and J usage is TRBJ1-5; the match to TRBD1 covers 7 bases. V lost 6 bases, J lost 4 bases, and 12 bases stayed unmatched. The germline V gene has CDR1 LNHDA and CDR2 SQIVND (reference sequence). The CDR3 totals 16 residues. CDR3 DNA sequence: TGTGCCAGTAGAACGACAGGGTCGTGGTTAAATCAGCCCCAGCATTTT. Translation: CASRTTGSWLNQPQHF.

The chain is built from TRBV7-2 and TRBJ2-3; 9 bases map to TRBD2. CDR1 and CDR2 from the germline V gene are SGHTA and FQGNSA. The CDR3 has 17 residues. Trimming took 5 bases from V and 4 from J; bases not matched to a gene: 13. In DNA, the CDR3 is TGTGCCAGCAGCCCGGTCGGCGGCGGGGGGGCCGCAGATACGCAGTATTTT. Encoded protein: CASSPVGGGGAADTQYF.

DNA for the CDR3: TGTGCCAGCAGTTTATCGTGGGGGTCGGACACTGAAGCTTTCTTT. It translates to CASSLSWGSDTEAFF. The chain employs TRBV27 and TRBJ1-1, with a weak D call TRBD1 (5 bases). The CDR3 has 15 amino acids. The germline CDR1 and CDR2 sequences are MNHEY and SMNVEV (reference sequence). V was clipped by 0 bases and J by 3 bases, with 11 bases between them.

This clonotype was counted ten times or more. The chain combines TRBV7-2 with TRBJ2-3; 10 nucleotides align to TRBD2. Trimming at V came to 7 bases and at J to 4 bases, leaving 8 bases not matched to a gene. The CDR3 has 15 amino acids. The V gene's germline CDR1 is SGHTA and CDR2 FQGNSA. CDR3 protein: CASMSSGGLPDTQYF. The CDR3 nucleotides read TGTGCCAGCATGTCTAGCGGGGGACTGCCAGATACGCAGTATTTT.

J is TRBJ2-7 and V is TRBV7-6; 9 positions agree with TRBD1. The CDR3 spans 13 residues. V lost 6 bases, J lost 7 bases, and 7 bases stayed unmatched. Germline CDR1 is SGHVS and CDR2 is FNYEAQ. CDR3 sequence (DNA): TGTGCCAGCAGTAGGACAGGGGTAGGGGAGCAGTACTTC. Residues: CASSRTGVGEQYF.